This TCR beta chain appears in the sequencing data of a study of CD8 T cells in ankylosing spondylitis. This CDR3 has 15 amino acids. V shed 4 bases, J shed 1 base, and the junction held 1 base outside the gene matches. Germline assignment: CDR1 SEHNR and CDR2 FQNEAQ (reference sequence). This clonotype has just a few counts. Quantitative 5'-RACE with molecular barcodes was used to make the TCR beta libraries. One entry per CDR3 protein, called by TCRdb with MiXCR from the 5' RACE reads. The data show about 250,000 distinct CDR3 sequences, approximately 30% seen once. The J gene is TRBJ2-6, the V gene TRBV7-9; 7 positions match TRBD1. Sequences were obtained from blood, either unsorted or a sorted T cell fraction (not recorded which). This TCR came from a male donor with ankylosing spondylitis or in good health (not recorded which). The CDR3 DNA is TGTGCCAGCAGCTCGACAGGGTCTGGGGCCAACGTCCTGACTTTC. Its translation: CASSSTGSGANVLTF.